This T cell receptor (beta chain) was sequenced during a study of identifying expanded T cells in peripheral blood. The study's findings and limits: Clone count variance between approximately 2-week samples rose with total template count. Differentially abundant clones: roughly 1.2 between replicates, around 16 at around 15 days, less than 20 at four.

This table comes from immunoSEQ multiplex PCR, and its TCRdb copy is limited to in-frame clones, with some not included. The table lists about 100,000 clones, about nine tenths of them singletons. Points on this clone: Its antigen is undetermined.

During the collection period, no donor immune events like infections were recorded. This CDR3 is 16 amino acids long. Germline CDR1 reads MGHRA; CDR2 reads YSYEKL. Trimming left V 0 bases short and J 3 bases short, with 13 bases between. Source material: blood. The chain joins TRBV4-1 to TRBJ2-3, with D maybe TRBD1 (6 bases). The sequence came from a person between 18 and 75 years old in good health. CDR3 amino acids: CASSQDIEGETDTQYF. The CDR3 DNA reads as TGCGCCAGCAGCCAAGATATTGAGGGGGAAACAGATACGCAGTATTTT.